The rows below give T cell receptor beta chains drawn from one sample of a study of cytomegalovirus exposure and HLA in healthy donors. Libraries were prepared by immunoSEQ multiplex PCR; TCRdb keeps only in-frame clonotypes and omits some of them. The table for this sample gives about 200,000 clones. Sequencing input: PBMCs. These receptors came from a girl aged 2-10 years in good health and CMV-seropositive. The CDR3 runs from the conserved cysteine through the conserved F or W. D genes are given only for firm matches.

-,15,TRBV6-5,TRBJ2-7,TGTGCCAGCGACCCGAACTTGAAGGGGGTCTACGAGCAGTACTTC,CASDPNLKGVYEQYF
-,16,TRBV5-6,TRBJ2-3,TGTGCCAGCAGCTTTTGGACGGGAGTTGGGACAGATACGCAGTATTTT,CASSFWTGVGTDTQYF
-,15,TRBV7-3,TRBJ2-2,TGTGCCAGCAGCTTAACCGGGTCCTACACCGGGGAGCTGTTTTTT,CASSLTGSYTGELFF
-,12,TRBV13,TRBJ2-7,TGTGCCAGCAGCGAGGGCCGGGGCGAGCAGTACTTC,CASSEGRGEQYF
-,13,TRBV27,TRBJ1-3,TGTGCCAGCGGCCGTCGCTCTGGAAACACCATATATTTT,CASGRRSGNTIYF
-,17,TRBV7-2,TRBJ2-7,TGTGCCAGCAGCTTCAAAAATCCGGGACTTGGGGCTTACGAGCAGTACTTC,CASSFKNPGLGAYEQYF
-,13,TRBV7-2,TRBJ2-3,TGTGCCAGCAGTTCTATACCAACAGATACGCAGTATTTT,CASSSIPTDTQYF
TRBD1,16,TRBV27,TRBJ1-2,TGTGCCAGCAGTTTAACCCCCCAGGGGGTCGTCTATGGCTACACCTTC,CASSLTPQGVVYGYTF
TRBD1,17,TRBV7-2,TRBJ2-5,TGTGCCAGCAGCTTAGCTTCGACAGGGGGTATCCAAGAGACTCAGTACTTC,CASSLASTGGIQETQYF
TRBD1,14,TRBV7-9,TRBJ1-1,TGTGCCAGCAGCCGGGACAGTTTGGGCACTGAAGCTTTCTTT,CASSRDSLGTEAFF
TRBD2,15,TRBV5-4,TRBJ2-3,TGTGCCAGCAGCTCGCTAGCGGTTTTCACAGATACGCAGTATTTT,CASSSLAVFTDTQYF
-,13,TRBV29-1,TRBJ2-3,TGCAGCGTTGGGCGGCCGGAGGCAGATACGCAGTATTTT,CSVGRPEADTQYF
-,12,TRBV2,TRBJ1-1,TGTGCCAGCAGTGAGGTGGAGGGAGGGGGAGTTTTT,CASSEVEGGGVF
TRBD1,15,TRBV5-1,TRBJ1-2,TGCGCCAGCAGCTTGTTCGACAGGGGACACTATGGCTACACCTTC,CASSLFDRGHYGYTF
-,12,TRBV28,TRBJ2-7,TGTGCCAGCAGTTTTGGAGGGTTTGAGCAGTACTTC,CASSFGGFEQYF
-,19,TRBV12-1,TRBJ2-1,TGTGCCAGCAGCTTTGAATGCGGGAGGGCCCTCGAGGAGGACAATGAGCAGTTCTTC,CASSFECGRALEEDNEQFF
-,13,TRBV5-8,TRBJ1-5,TGTGCCAGCAGCTTGGCAGGGAATCAGCCCCAGCATTTT,CASSLAGNQPQHF
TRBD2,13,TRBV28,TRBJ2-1,TGTGCCAGCTTAGCGGGAGGGCCTGGTGAGCAGTTCTTC,CASLAGGPGEQFF
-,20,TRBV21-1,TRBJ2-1,TGTGCCAGCAGCAAACGGCCATGGGGGACTAGCTGCCTGGGGGGAAATGAGCAGTTCTTC,CASSKRPWGTSCLGGNEQFF
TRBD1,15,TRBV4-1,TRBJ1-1,TGCGCCAGCAGCCAAGGGGACAGGGCCTACACTGAAGCTTTCTTT,CASSQGDRAYTEAFF
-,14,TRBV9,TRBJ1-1,TGTGCCAGCAGCGTAGGGAGGGTGAACACTGAAGCTTTCTTT,CASSVGRVNTEAFF
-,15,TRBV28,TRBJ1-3,TGTGCCAGCACCCCCTTGCGGGGGGCTGGAAACACCATATATTTT,CASTPLRGAGNTIYF